These 9 T cell receptor beta chains originate from one sample sequenced in a study of cytomegalovirus exposure and HLA in healthy donors. Vbeta (60) and Jbeta (13) primers were used in the PCR. Using immunoSEQ multiplex PCR, the repertoire was profiled, and TCRdb retains in-frame clones only, with some absent. Of around 20,000 clones listed, around 80% are singletons. Sequenced sample: PBMCs. Source of these receptors: a human donor in good health.

The rearrangement uses TRBV14 and TRBJ1-2; 8 bases align to TRBD1. Losses at the gene ends were 4 bases for V and 4 bases for J; bases not matched to a gene: 5. The CDR3 length is 14 residues. Germline CDR1 is SGHDN and CDR2 is FVKESK. The CDR3 DNA follows: TGTGCCAGCAGCCCACGGACAGGGAGCTATGGCTACACCTTC. Translation: CASSPRTGSYGYTF.

The V and J genes are TRBV30 and TRBJ1-1; D uncertain. Trimming took 2 bases from V and 5 from J, leaving 9 bases between them. CDR3 length: 12 amino acids. The germline gives CDR1 GTSNPN, CDR2 SVGIG (reference sequence). CDR3 DNA: TGTGCCTGGAGTCCCGGGTGGACTGAAGCTTTCTTT. Encoded protein: CAWSPGWTEAFF.

The rearrangement joins TRBV7-2 to TRBJ2-1; TRBD2 matches 7 bases. CDR3 length: 14 amino acids. V lost 5 bases, J lost 6 bases, and 7 bases stayed unmatched. Per germline, CDR1 SGHTA and CDR2 FQGNSA. DNA of the CDR3: TGTGCCAGCAGCAGTTCCGGGACTATCAATGAGCAGTTCTTC. Translating it yields CASSSSGTINEQFF.

The V call is TRBV5-6, the J call TRBJ2-5; TRBD2 matches 10 bases. Trimming removed 1 base from V and 4 bases from J; junction bases left unmatched: 7. The germline V gene has CDR1 SGHDT and CDR2 YYEEEE. The CDR3 runs to 16 residues. CDR3 sequence reads: CASSLFSGRKGETQYF. CDR3 coding DNA: TGTGCCAGCAGCTTGTTTAGCGGGAGGAAAGGAGAGACCCAGTACTTC.

This clone has a handful of counts. This chain links TRBV4-1 with TRBJ2-2; 8 nucleotides agree with TRBD2. CDR1 is MGHRA, CDR2 YSYEKL, per germline. CDR3 length: 16 residues. Trimming cost V 2 bases and J 3 bases; bases outside gene matches: 5. This CDR3 is CASSQSGGTYTGELFF. In DNA form, the CDR3 reads TGCGCCAGCAGCCAAAGCGGGGGCACTTACACCGGGGAGCTGTTTTTT.

This clone came up once. The J gene is TRBJ1-2, the V gene TRBV5-6, with 9 bases aligning to TRBD1. V gave up 4 bases and J gave up 6 bases; unmatched junction bases: 7. Germline assignment: CDR1 SGHDT and CDR2 YYEEEE. The CDR3 is made up of 14 amino acids. CDR3 residues: CASSTPDRGHGYTF. The CDR3 DNA reads as TGTGCCAGCAGCACCCCGGACAGGGGCCATGGCTACACCTTC.

This chain joins TRBV11-2 and TRBJ2-7; 9 bases line up with TRBD1. The V gene end was trimmed by 0 bases and the J gene end by 2 bases; junction bases not matched to a gene: 5. Germline V gene lookup returns CDR1 SGHAT and CDR2 FQNNGV. This CDR3 is built from 16 residues. The CDR3 DNA reads as TGTGCCAGCAGCTTAGAGGGACAGGGACTAACCTACGAGCAGTACTTC. This sequence encodes CASSLEGQGLTYEQYF.

The chain joins TRBV19 to TRBJ1-1, with a possible D match to TRBD1 (6 bases). Germline assignment: CDR1 LNHDA and CDR2 SQIVND (reference sequence). V was cut by 3 bases and J by 0 bases, with 11 bases left in between. The CDR3 is 15 residues long. The CDR3 loop is CASSMGRGMNTEAFF. In DNA form, the CDR3 reads TGTGCCAGTAGTATGGGAAGGGGGATGAACACTGAAGCTTTCTTT.

The J gene is TRBJ1-3, the V gene TRBV5-1; possible D gene TRBD1, 5 bases. This CDR3 has 14 residues. Trimming stripped 4 bases from V and 0 bases from J, with 8 bases between. From germline, CDR1 is SGHRS and CDR2 YFSETQ. CDR3 residues: CASSIDSSGNTIYF. For the CDR3, the DNA is TGCGCCAGCAGCATCGACAGCTCTGGAAACACCATATATTTT. The entire variable domain, with the rest obtained from reference TRBV5-1 and TRBJ1-3, is as follows: KAGVTQTPRYLIKTRGQQVTLSCSPISGHRSVSWYQQTPGQGLQFLFEYFSETQRNKGNFPGRFSGRQFSNSRSEMNVSTLELGDSALYLCASSIDSSGNTIYFGEGSWLTVV.